Listed here are 27 T cell receptor beta chains from one sample, sequenced in a study of beta chain features in type 1 diabetes. Expressed TCRB transcripts were sequenced, since all the RNA that had been isolated was reverse transcribed. Profiling relied on immunoSEQ multiplex PCR, and the TCRdb table lists in-frame clones only, not all of them. The table records 850,000 to 900,000 clones, 15% to 20% of them present only once. Source material: naive CD4+ T cells from blood. These receptors all come from a young woman in good health.

This clone appeared a single time. The chain links TRBV4-3 to TRBJ1-2, with a tentative D call TRBD1 (6 bases). Trimming pared 0 bases from V and 5 bases from J, leaving 19 bases between. The CDR3 has 17 residues. The germline V gene has CDR1 LGHNA and CDR2 YSLEER. CDR3 residues: CASSQDKTGGGIYGYTF. The CDR3 bases are TGCGCCAGCAGCCAAGACAAGACAGGCGGGGGGATATATGGCTACACCTTC.

Only a few counts were recorded for this clone. The chain joins TRBV4-2 to TRBJ1-4; 8 bases align to TRBD1. Trimming at V came to 1 base and at J to 8 bases, leaving 15 bases not matched to a gene. The CDR3 has 18 residues. Germline CDR1 LGHNA, CDR2 YNFKEQ. The CDR3 coding sequence is TGTGCCAGCAGCCAAGCCTCTACTGAGACAGGGGCAGGGGAAAAACTGTTTTTT. Translation gives CASSQASTETGAGEKLFF.

About this clone itself: This specimen includes other DNA sequences encoding the same CDR3. The chain links TRBV4-2 to TRBJ1-1; D is unclear. The CDR3 totals 14 residues. Per the germline V gene, CDR1 is LGHNA and CDR2 is YNFKEQ. V shed 1 base and J shed 0 bases, with 6 bases lying between them. CDR3 in amino acids: CASSQVALNTEAFF. The DNA of the CDR3 is TGTGCCAGCAGCCAAGTGGCCCTGAACACTGAAGCTTTCTTT.

In this sample, this clone turned up a few times. The V call is TRBV6-6, the J call TRBJ2-1; weak D call: TRBD1 (7 bases). This CDR3 region has 15 residues. Trimming took off 6 bases at V and 10 bases at J, with 22 bases between the two ends. Per germline, CDR1 MNHNY and CDR2 SVGAGI (reference sequence). The CDR3 region has the DNA TGTGCCAGCAGGCGCACTAGTTCCCCAGGGGGGGAGCAGTTCTTC. This encodes CASRRTSSPGGEQFF.

In this sample, this clone turned up a few times. The chain uses TRBV7-9 and TRBJ2-5, with 9 bases aligning to TRBD2. This CDR3 contains 15 residues. The germline gives CDR1 SEHNR, CDR2 FQNEAQ (reference sequence). The ends lost 3 bases at V and 8 bases at J; junction bases unmatched: 10. The CDR3 DNA reads TGTGCCAGCAGCTTGTTCGACGTAGCGGGAGAAACCCAGTACTTC. Protein: CASSLFDVAGETQYF.

The rearrangement joins TRBV28 to TRBJ2-5; no definite D call. CDR3 size: 13 residues. Deletions cut 8 bases from V and 5 bases from J, with 15 bases between. The germline V gene encodes CDR1 MDHEN and CDR2 SYDVKM. The DNA for the CDR3 is TGTGCCAGCCCCAAAGGGCCTTTGGAGACCCAGTACTTC. This translates into CASPKGPLETQYF.

This clone was picked up a small number of times. The V gene is TRBV9, the J gene TRBJ1-1; D is unresolved. The germline V gene has CDR1 SGDLS and CDR2 YYNGEE. This CDR3 is 15 amino acids long. Trimming removed 4 bases from V and 0 bases from J, with 13 bases in between. The CDR3 sequence is CASSPISSMNTEAFF. CDR3 in DNA: TGTGCCAGCAGCCCAATCAGTAGTATGAACACTGAAGCTTTCTTT.

This clone has only a few counts. The chain carries TRBV29-1 and TRBJ2-3; TRBD1 is a possible D gene (6 bases). This CDR3 contains 22 residues. The ends were cut back, 1 base at V and 4 bases at J, with 36 bases in the middle. The V gene's germline CDR1 is SQVTM and CDR2 ANQGSEA. The CDR3 nucleotides read TGCAGCGTTGAAGCTTACCTGGACAGAGCCGCCCCGTTCCCGGTCACTGCAGATACGCAGTATTTT. Translated: CSVEAYLDRAAPFPVTADTQYF.

This clone has a handful of counts. The chain carries TRBV7-8 and TRBJ1-1; D unresolved. Trimming pared 1 base from V and 4 bases from J, leaving 10 bases between. Germline assignment: CDR1 SGHVS and CDR2 FQNEAQ. The CDR3 is made up of 14 amino acids. CDR3 in amino acids: CASSLDGQTTEAFF. The CDR3, as DNA: TGTGCCAGCAGCTTAGACGGGCAGACCACTGAAGCTTTCTTT.

The V and J genes are TRBV19 and TRBJ1-5; TRBD1 matches at 12 bases. Unmatched junction bases numbered 6, after V lost 6 bases and J lost 6 bases. The CDR3 length is 15 residues. Germline lookup yields CDR1 LNHDA and CDR2 SQIVND (reference sequence). CDR3 coding DNA: TGTGCCAGTAGGCCCCGGGACAGGGGGCTTCAGCCCCAGCATTTT. Its protein product is CASRPRDRGLQPQHF.

This clone was seen more than once but under ten times. V and J are TRBV5-4 and TRBJ2-1; D is unclear. V was clipped by 3 bases and J by 6 bases, with 16 bases between them. This CDR3 region has 15 residues. Germline-derived CDR1 and CDR2 are SGHNT and YYREEE (reference sequence). This chain's CDR3 is CASSSPVSGLNEQFF. In DNA, the CDR3 is TGTGCCAGCAGCTCGCCCGTGTCGGGTCTCAATGAGCAGTTCTTC.

The genes are TRBV7-8 and TRBJ2-3; TRBD2 agrees at 13 bases. The V gene's germline CDR1 is SGHVS and CDR2 FQNEAQ. Trimming at V came to 5 bases and at J to 5 bases, leaving 4 bases not matched to a gene. The length of the CDR3 is 15 residues. The CDR3 DNA is TGTGCCAGCAGCCCCGGACTAGCGGGGGTAGATACGCAGTATTTT. Its translation is CASSPGLAGVDTQYF.

This chain connects TRBV7-8 to TRBJ2-1; 8 nucleotides line up with TRBD2. V lost 2 bases to trimming and J lost 7 bases; unmatched junction nucleotides: 7. Germline CDR1 and CDR2: SGHVS and FQNEAQ. This CDR3 has 15 residues. CDR3 protein: CASSLSRTSKNEQFF. CDR3 nucleotides: TGTGCCAGCAGCTTATCTAGGACTAGCAAGAATGAGCAGTTCTTC.

This clone has only a few counts. The chain links TRBV5-1 to TRBJ2-3, with a possible D match to TRBD2 (5 bases). V lost 3 bases, J lost 4 bases, and 12 bases lay in between. CDR3 length: 14 amino acids. The germline V gene has CDR1 SGHRS and CDR2 YFSETQ. CDR3 residues: CASSSRALPDTQYF. The CDR3, as DNA: TGCGCCAGCAGCTCGAGGGCTTTGCCAGATACGCAGTATTTT.

This clone was observed a few times. V usage is TRBV5-4 and J usage is TRBJ1-4, with 7 bases fitting TRBD1. This CDR3 is built from 14 residues. Germline V CDR1 and CDR2: SGHNT, YYREEE (reference sequence). The trim removed 4 bases at V and 8 bases at J, leaving 8 bases unmatched. The CDR3, as DNA: TGTGCCAGCAGCAACCAGGGACAGTCGGAAAAACTGTTTTTT. It is translated as CASSNQGQSEKLFF.

This clone was found a few times. The chain is built from TRBV7-9 and TRBJ1-4; D remains unclear. This CDR3 is built from 12 residues. Per germline, CDR1 SEHNR and CDR2 FQNEAQ (reference sequence). V was trimmed by 4 bases and J by 8 bases, leaving 8 bases between them. CDR3 region: CASSSSIEKLFF. DNA of the CDR3: TGTGCCAGCAGCTCGTCTATCGAAAAACTGTTTTTT.

This clone was recorded a few times. The chain uses TRBV6-6 and TRBJ2-7; TRBD2 might be the D (6 bases). Trimming took off 0 bases at V and 0 bases at J, with 12 bases between the two ends. Germline V gives CDR1 MNHNY, CDR2 SVGAGI (reference sequence). The CDR3 has 16 amino acids. In DNA, the CDR3 is TGTGCCAGCAGTTACTCTAGGGGAGGCGGCTCCTACGAGCAGTACTTC. Encoded protein: CASSYSRGGGSYEQYF.

The J gene is TRBJ1-3, the V gene TRBV6-1; maybe TRBD1 (5 bases). V dropped 3 bases and J dropped 0 bases, with 9 bases sitting between them. CDR1 is MNHNS and CDR2 is SASEGT in the germline V gene. This CDR3 is 15 amino acids long. The CDR3: CASSDRGLSGNTIYF. In DNA form, the CDR3 reads TGTGCCAGCAGTGACCGGGGACTCTCTGGAAACACCATATATTTT.

The V call is TRBV6-5, the J call TRBJ1-2, with D perhaps TRBD1 (6 bases). Germline V gene sequence: CDR1 MNHEY, CDR2 SVGAGI. There are 11 residues in the CDR3. The V end lost 10 bases, the J end lost 7 bases, and 13 bases lay between the germline ends. The CDR3 protein is CAIRGGSGYTF. As DNA, the CDR3 is TGTGCCATCAGAGGGGGATCTGGCTACACCTTC.

This rearrangement joins TRBV7-2 to TRBJ2-1; 13 bases agree with TRBD2. CDR3 length equals 16 residues. V dropped 1 base and J dropped 12; count of bases not matched to a gene: 9. Germline V gene data show CDR1 as SGHTA and CDR2 as FQGNSA. The CDR3 sequence: CASSLGTSGSGYVQFF. The CDR3 DNA follows: TGTGCCAGCAGCTTAGGGACTAGCGGGAGCGGTTATGTGCAGTTCTTC.

This clone showed up just a few times. The chain has TRBV6-6 and TRBJ2-1; 9 bases are shared with TRBD1. This CDR3 has 16 amino acids. V lost 6 bases and J lost 1; bases outside the gene matches: 7. The germline CDR1 and CDR2 sequences are MNHNY and SVGAGI (reference sequence). CDR3 nucleotides: TGTGCCAGCAGACTCTCCGGGACAGGGTCCTACAATGAGCAGTTCTTC. Its translation is CASRLSGTGSYNEQFF.

The chain combines TRBV7-2 with TRBJ1-4; possibly TRBD1 for D (5 bases). From germline, CDR1 is SGHTA and CDR2 FQGNSA. CDR3 length equals 15 residues. V lost 5 bases and J lost 0, with 10 bases in between. In nucleotides, the CDR3 is TGTGCCAGCAGCGTTTCAGGGACAACTAATGAAAAACTGTTTTTT. Encoded protein: CASSVSGTTNEKLFF.

The rearrangement links TRBV18 to TRBJ2-2, with 9 bases aligning to TRBD1. The CDR3 has 17 amino acids. Per the germline V gene, CDR1 is KGHSH and CDR2 is LQKENI. Unmatched junction bases numbered 7, after V lost 5 bases and J lost 0 bases. The CDR3 nucleotides are TGTGCCAGCTCAAGAAACCGGGACAGGGCGAACACCGGGGAGCTGTTTTTT. The encoded protein is CASSRNRDRANTGELFF.

This clone was recorded a few times. The chain recombines TRBV29-1 with TRBJ2-3; no firm D call. The CDR3 is 12 amino acids. Trimming took off 3 bases at V and 1 base at J, with 5 bases between the two ends. Germline CDR1 is SQVTM and CDR2 is ANQGSEA. CDR3 in DNA: TGCAGCGTTGACTTCGGCACAGATACGCAGTATTTT. It specifies CSVDFGTDTQYF.

The rearrangement links TRBV2 to TRBJ2-1, with 7 bases fitting TRBD2. CDR1 SNHLY and CDR2 FYNNEI come from the germline V gene. The junction had 16 bases not matched to a gene; V was cut back by 10 bases and J by 7 bases. The CDR3 is made up of 15 amino acids. In nucleotides, the CDR3 is TGTGCCATCACTGGACTAGAGTTGAGGAAGAATGAGCAGTTCTTC. Its translation: CAITGLELRKNEQFF.

This clone turned up a few times. The chain links TRBV28 to TRBJ2-7; D uncertain. This CDR3 contains 13 residues. V shed 5 bases and J shed 4 bases, with 12 bases lying between them. Germline V gives CDR1 MDHEN, CDR2 SYDVKM. This CDR3 is CASSGPLRYEQYF. The CDR3 DNA sequence: TGTGCCAGCAGTGGGCCCCTGCGATACGAGCAGTACTTC.

This clone appeared a few times. The V gene is TRBV7-3, the J gene TRBJ1-1; D remains ambiguous. V was clipped by 3 bases and J by 8 bases, with 16 bases between them. The germline V gene has CDR1 SGHTA and CDR2 FQGTGA. CDR3 size: 14 residues. This CDR3 is CASSFDGRGREAFF. The CDR3, as DNA: TGTGCCAGCAGCTTTGACGGTAGAGGTAGGGAAGCTTTCTTT.